The rows below give T cell receptor beta chains drawn from one sample of a study of T cell responses to AZD1222 COVID-19 vaccine. Repertoires were generated with immunoSEQ multiplex PCR, while TCRdb's copy carries only in-frame clones and drops some. Of 95,000 to 120,000 clones detected, about 91% appear once; the ten largest clones hold about 6.8%. The sample here was peripheral blood, taken 28 days after the second AZD1222 dose. The source is an adult who received the AZD1222 COVID-19 vaccine. Each CDR3 is given with its conserved first and last residue. The D gene is left open where the match is weak. Some rows mark clone size as missing; the rest say once, few, many or name a class of expanded clone.

abundance	v_gene	d_gene	j_gene	CDR3nt	CDR3aa
-	TRBV6-5	TRBD1	TRBJ1-1	TGTGCCAGCACGCTCAGGGGGCCGGCCCTGATGGCTTTCTTT	CASTLRGPALMAFF
-	TRBV27	TRBD1	TRBJ1-5	TGTGCCAGCAGATGGACAGGGGGGAATCAGCCCCAGCATTTT	CASRWTGGNQPQHF
few	TRBV7-9	TRBD1	TRBJ1-5	TGTGCCAGCAGCTTAGGGACAGGAGTCTCTCAGCCCCAGCATTTT	CASSLGTGVSQPQHF
-	TRBV6-2/TRBV6-3	-	TRBJ2-5	TGTGCCAGCAGTCCCGGGACTCAAGAGACCCAGTACTTC	CASSPGTQETQYF
-	TRBV5-4	-	TRBJ2-2	TGTGCCAGCAGCTTACCGGGGGTGGACGGGGAGCTGTTTTTT	CASSLPGVDGELFF
-	TRBV27	-	TRBJ2-1	TGTGCCAGCAGTTTAGGCGGGGTTGAGCAGTTCTTC	CASSLGGVEQFF
once	TRBV27	-	TRBJ1-2	TGTGCCAGCACCGCAGGGAGGGCTGGTGGCTACACCTTC	CASTAGRAGGYTF
-	TRBV27	-	TRBJ1-1	TGTGCCAGCAGGGGGAGACAGATATTGAACACTGAAGCTTTCTTT	CASRGRQILNTEAFF
-	TRBV5-6	-	TRBJ1-1	TGTGCCAGCAGCTTGGAGGCTGAAGCTTTCTTT	CASSLEAEAFF
-	TRBV5-5	-	TRBJ1-4	TGTGCCAGCAGCCCTTTATTGAGGGGGTCAGATAATGAAAAACTGTTTTTT	CASSPLLRGSDNEKLFF
-	TRBV12-3/TRBV12-4	-	TRBJ1-2	TGTGCCAGCACCCCAACTGGGGCTAGTGGCTACACCTTC	CASTPTGASGYTF
-	TRBV7-2	-	TRBJ1-1	TGTGCCAGCAGAAATTGGGGGGGCACTGAAGCTTTCTTT	CASRNWGGTEAFF
-	TRBV9	TRBD1	TRBJ2-5	TGTGCCAGCAGCACTCGACAGGGGCAAGAGACCCAGTACTTC	CASSTRQGQETQYF
-	TRBV5-1	-	TRBJ2-3	TGCGCCAGCAGCTTGAAGTTTGGGACCGCAGATACGCAGTATTTT	CASSLKFGTADTQYF
-	TRBV7-2	-	TRBJ2-5	TGTGCCAGCAACTTAGCATCCAGCTACGGTGGGGAGACCCAGTACTTC	CASNLASSYGGETQYF
-	TRBV7-6	-	TRBJ1-1	TGTGCCAGCAGCTTAGAAACACTGAACACTGAAGCTTTCTTT	CASSLETLNTEAFF
-	TRBV6-5	-	TRBJ1-6	TGTGCCAGCGCGAGACAACGGGATAATTCACCCCTCCACTTT	CASARQRDNSPLHF
-	TRBV3-1/TRBV3-2	TRBD1	TRBJ1-4	TGTGCCAGCAGCCAACTAGACAGGGACGCAACTAATGAAAAACTGTTTTTT	CASSQLDRDATNEKLFF
once	TRBV4-3	TRBD1	TRBJ2-7	TGCGCCAGCAGCCGAGACAGGGGGTTAATCTACGAGCAGTACTTC	CASSRDRGLIYEQYF
-	TRBV5-1	-	TRBJ2-3	TGCGCCAGCAGCTTGGAGCAGGGAGGGGGGACAGATACGCAGTATTTT	CASSLEQGGGTDTQYF
-	TRBV10-3	TRBD1	TRBJ2-7	TGTGCCATCAGTTTCGCTGGACAGGGGATCTACGAGCAGTACTTC	CAISFAGQGIYEQYF
-	TRBV27	-	TRBJ2-1	TGTGCCAGCAGTTTCGCGGGCAATGAGCAGTTCTTC	CASSFAGNEQFF
once	TRBV5-1	-	TRBJ1-3	TGCGCCAGCAGCCCCACGTTGGGTCGTGGGGGAAACACCATATATTTT	CASSPTLGRGGNTIYF
-	TRBV7-9	TRBD1	TRBJ2-5	TGTGCCAGCAGCCCTGGGGGACAGGGACAGGAGACCCAGTACTTC	CASSPGGQGQETQYF
-	TRBV5-1	-	TRBJ1-3	TGCGCCAGCAGCTTGGGGAAGGTGTCCTCTGGAAACACCATATATTTT	CASSLGKVSSGNTIYF
-	TRBV11-2	TRBD2	TRBJ2-3	TGTGCCAGCAGCTTAGTGGAACTAGCGGGATTATATTCAGATACGCAGTATTTT	CASSLVELAGLYSDTQYF
-	TRBV5-1	-	TRBJ1-1	TGCGCCAGCAGCTTGGGGGCAGGGGACGGGAACACTGAAGCTTTCTTT	CASSLGAGDGNTEAFF
-	TRBV29-1	-	TRBJ2-7	TGCAGCGTTGAAGATCAGGGTTTTAAGCAGTACTTC	CSVEDQGFKQYF
-	TRBV5-1	TRBD2	TRBJ2-5	TGCGCCAGCAGCTTGGACGGGGGGGCCCAAGAGACCCAGTACTTC	CASSLDGGAQETQYF
-	TRBV18	-	TRBJ1-5	TGTGCCAGCTCACGGGGCAGGGCCGACCAGCCCCAGCATTTT	CASSRGRADQPQHF
-	TRBV27	-	TRBJ1-2	TGTGCCAGCAGTTTAGGGGGTAGGGTAGGCTACACCTTC	CASSLGGRVGYTF
-	TRBV12-3/TRBV12-4	-	TRBJ1-2	TGTGCCAGCAGTTTGAACTATGGCTACACCTTC	CASSLNYGYTF
-	TRBV6-5	TRBD1	TRBJ1-1	TGTGCCAGCACCGCATCAACAGGGGAAACTGAAGCTTTCTTT	CASTASTGETEAFF
-	TRBV9	TRBD1	TRBJ1-3	TGTGCCAGCAGCGTAGCAGGGGGTATTGGAAACACCATATATTTT	CASSVAGGIGNTIYF
-	TRBV18	TRBD1	TRBJ2-7	TGTGCCAGCTCACCTATACAGGGGTTCGTACACGAGCAGTACTTC	CASSPIQGFVHEQYF
-	TRBV15	TRBD2	TRBJ2-3	TGTGCCACCAGCAGAAATCCGGGACTAGCCACAGATACGCAGTATTTT	CATSRNPGLATDTQYF
-	TRBV7-3	-	TRBJ1-5	TGTGCCAGCAGCGCCGACGGGGGTCAGCCCCAGCATTTT	CASSADGGQPQHF
-	TRBV9	TRBD1	TRBJ1-1	TGTGCCAGCAGCCCAGGGGGGACAGGGGGCACTGAAGCTTTCTTT	CASSPGGTGGTEAFF
-	TRBV24-1	TRBD1	TRBJ1-5	TGTGCCACCAGTAAGCCGGGACAGCATTTTTTCTGGAGCAATCAGCCCCAGCATTTT	CATSKPGQHFFWSNQPQHF
-	TRBV7-2	TRBD1	TRBJ1-2	TGTGCCAGCAGCCAGGGGACAGGGTATGGCTACACCTTC	CASSQGTGYGYTF
-	TRBV29-1	-	TRBJ2-7	TGCAGCGTTGGAACAAGGAGCTCCTACGAGCAGTACTTC	CSVGTRSSYEQYF
-	TRBV24-1	TRBD1	TRBJ2-3	TGTGCCACCAGTGAACGTACAGGGGTGGGCACAGATACGCAGTATTTT	CATSERTGVGTDTQYF
-	TRBV7-2	-	TRBJ1-5	TGTGCCAGCAGCTTGTCCACTCCTCAGCCCCAGCATTTT	CASSLSTPQPQHF
few	TRBV19	TRBD1	TRBJ1-6	TGTGCCAGTAGTATTCGACAGGGGGAGAGCTCCTATAATTCACCCCTCCACTTT	CASSIRQGESSYNSPLHF
-	TRBV2	-	TRBJ1-5	TGTGCCAGCACCATGACAGATAGCAATCAGCCCCAGCATTTT	CASTMTDSNQPQHF
-	TRBV10-3	TRBD1	TRBJ1-6	TGTGCCATTGGGACAGAAAATTCACCCCTCCACTTT	CAIGTENSPLHF
-	TRBV5-5	-	TRBJ1-1	TGTGCCAGCAGCTTGCAATGGGGAGGGTTCGGCACTGAAGCTTTCTTT	CASSLQWGGFGTEAFF
-	TRBV29-1	TRBD1	TRBJ1-4	TGCAGCGTCGGGACAGGGATAGGTGAAAAACTGTTTTTT	CSVGTGIGEKLFF
-	TRBV21-1	-	TRBJ2-5	TGTGCCAGCAGGACCAGGGGTCGGGAGACCCAGTACTTC	CASRTRGRETQYF
-	TRBV19	-	TRBJ2-3	TGTGCCAGTAGTATCCAACCGGGCCACACAGATACGCAGTATTTT	CASSIQPGHTDTQYF
-	TRBV19	-	TRBJ1-2	TGTGCCAGTAGTAGGACAATTCGCGCCCTTAACTATGGCTACACCTTC	CASSRTIRALNYGYTF
-	TRBV19	-	TRBJ2-7	TGTGCCAGTACCCCAAGAGGCAGCTACGAGCAGTACTTC	CASTPRGSYEQYF
-	TRBV19	TRBD1	TRBJ1-1	TGTGCCAGTAGTAGGGACAGGATGAACACTGAAGCTTTCTTT	CASSRDRMNTEAFF
once	TRBV19	-	TRBJ1-6	TGTGCCAGTAGTATGGAGGCGGGGGCAGGTTCACCCCTCCACTTT	CASSMEAGAGSPLHF
-	TRBV20-1	-	TRBJ1-2	TGCAGTGCTAGAGACCCGCCCGGTATCACCTTC	CSARDPPGITF
-	TRBV10-3	-	TRBJ1-2	TGTGCCATCAGTGAGTCGACGGCGGAGAACGGCTACACCTTC	CAISESTAENGYTF
-	TRBV4-1	-	TRBJ2-1	TGCGCCAGCAGCCAAGTTAATTACGGGGGTGAGCAGTTCTTC	CASSQVNYGGEQFF
-	TRBV11-1	TRBD1	TRBJ2-7	TGTGCCAGCAGCTTAGGAGGGGGCGCAGACGAGCAGTACTTC	CASSLGGGADEQYF
-	TRBV28	TRBD1	TRBJ1-2	TGTGCCAGCAGTAAACCGACAGGGAACTACTATGGCTACACCTTC	CASSKPTGNYYGYTF
once	TRBV15	-	TRBJ1-3	TGTGCCACCAGCAGAGACTGGGGGACTGGAAACACCATATATTTT	CATSRDWGTGNTIYF